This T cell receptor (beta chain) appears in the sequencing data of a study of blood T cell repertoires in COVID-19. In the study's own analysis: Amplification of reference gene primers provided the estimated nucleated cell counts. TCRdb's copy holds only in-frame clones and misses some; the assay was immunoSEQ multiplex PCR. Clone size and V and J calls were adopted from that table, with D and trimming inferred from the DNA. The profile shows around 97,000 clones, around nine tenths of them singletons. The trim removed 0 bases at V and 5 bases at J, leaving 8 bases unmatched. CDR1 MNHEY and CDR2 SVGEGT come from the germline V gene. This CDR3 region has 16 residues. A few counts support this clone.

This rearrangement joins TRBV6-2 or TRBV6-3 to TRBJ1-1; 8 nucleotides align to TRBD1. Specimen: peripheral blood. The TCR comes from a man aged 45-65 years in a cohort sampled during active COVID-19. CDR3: CASSYSGTGVDTEAFF. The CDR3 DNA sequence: TGTGCCAGCAGTTACTCCGGGACAGGCGTCGATACTGAAGCTTTCTTT.